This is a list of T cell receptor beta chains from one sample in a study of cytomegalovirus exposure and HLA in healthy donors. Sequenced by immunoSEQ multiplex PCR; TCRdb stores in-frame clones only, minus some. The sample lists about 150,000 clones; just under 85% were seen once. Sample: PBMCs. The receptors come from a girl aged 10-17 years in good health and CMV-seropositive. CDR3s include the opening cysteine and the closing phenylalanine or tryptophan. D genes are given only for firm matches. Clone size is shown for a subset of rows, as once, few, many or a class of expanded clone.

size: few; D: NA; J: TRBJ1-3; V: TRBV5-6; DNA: TGTGCCAGCAGCTTCCCTAAAAGCTCTGGAAACACCATATATTTT; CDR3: CASSFPKSSGNTIYF
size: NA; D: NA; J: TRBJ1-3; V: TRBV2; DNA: TGTGCCAGTGCGCGGGGAACGAACACCATATATTTT; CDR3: CASARGTNTIYF
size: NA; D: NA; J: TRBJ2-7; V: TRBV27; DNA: TGTGCCAGCAGTCCCATCCCAGGTTTCTCCTACGAGCAGTACTTC; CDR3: CASSPIPGFSYEQYF
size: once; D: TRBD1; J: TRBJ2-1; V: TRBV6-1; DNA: TGTGCCAGCAGTCGGGACAGCCTCTCCTACAATGAGCAGTTCTTC; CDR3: CASSRDSLSYNEQFF
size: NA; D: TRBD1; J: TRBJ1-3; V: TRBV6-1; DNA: TGTGCCAGCAGTGAGGGACAGGCGCGATTCGTCACCATATATTTT; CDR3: CASSEGQARFVTIYF
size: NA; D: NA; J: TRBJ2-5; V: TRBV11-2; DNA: TGTGCCAGCAGCTTAGCCCGGGAACAAGAGACCCAGTACTTC; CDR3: CASSLAREQETQYF
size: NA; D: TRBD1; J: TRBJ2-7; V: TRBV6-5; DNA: TGTGCCAGCAGTTTCCGGGACAGGGGAGAATGGGAGCAGTACTTC; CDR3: CASSFRDRGEWEQYF
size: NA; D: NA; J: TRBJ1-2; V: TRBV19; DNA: TGTGCCAGTAGTATTGGAGGGAACTATGGCTACACCTTC; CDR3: CASSIGGNYGYTF
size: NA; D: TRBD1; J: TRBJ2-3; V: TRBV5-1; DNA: TGCGCCAGCAGCTTGTACAGGGGTGGCACAGATACGCAGTATTTT; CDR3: CASSLYRGGTDTQYF
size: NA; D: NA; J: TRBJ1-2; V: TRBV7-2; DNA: TGTGCCAGCAGCAAGAGTCTACCCTATGGCTACACCTTC; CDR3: CASSKSLPYGYTF
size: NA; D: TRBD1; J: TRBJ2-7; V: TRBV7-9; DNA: TGTGCCAGCAGCTTAGCGCGACAGGGGTCCTACGAGCAGTACTTC; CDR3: CASSLARQGSYEQYF
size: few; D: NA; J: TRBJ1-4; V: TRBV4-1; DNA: TGCGCCAGCAGCCAAAGGGAGGGGGTGGGGAAACTGTTTTTT; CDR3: CASSQREGVGKLFF
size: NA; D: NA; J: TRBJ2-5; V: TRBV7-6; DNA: TGTGCCAGCAGCTTTCTCTACCAAGAGACCCAGTACTTC; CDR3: CASSFLYQETQYF
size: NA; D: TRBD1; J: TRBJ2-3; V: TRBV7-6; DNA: TGTGCCAGCGCCAGGACAGGGGGCACAGATACGCAGTATTTT; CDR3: CASARTGGTDTQYF